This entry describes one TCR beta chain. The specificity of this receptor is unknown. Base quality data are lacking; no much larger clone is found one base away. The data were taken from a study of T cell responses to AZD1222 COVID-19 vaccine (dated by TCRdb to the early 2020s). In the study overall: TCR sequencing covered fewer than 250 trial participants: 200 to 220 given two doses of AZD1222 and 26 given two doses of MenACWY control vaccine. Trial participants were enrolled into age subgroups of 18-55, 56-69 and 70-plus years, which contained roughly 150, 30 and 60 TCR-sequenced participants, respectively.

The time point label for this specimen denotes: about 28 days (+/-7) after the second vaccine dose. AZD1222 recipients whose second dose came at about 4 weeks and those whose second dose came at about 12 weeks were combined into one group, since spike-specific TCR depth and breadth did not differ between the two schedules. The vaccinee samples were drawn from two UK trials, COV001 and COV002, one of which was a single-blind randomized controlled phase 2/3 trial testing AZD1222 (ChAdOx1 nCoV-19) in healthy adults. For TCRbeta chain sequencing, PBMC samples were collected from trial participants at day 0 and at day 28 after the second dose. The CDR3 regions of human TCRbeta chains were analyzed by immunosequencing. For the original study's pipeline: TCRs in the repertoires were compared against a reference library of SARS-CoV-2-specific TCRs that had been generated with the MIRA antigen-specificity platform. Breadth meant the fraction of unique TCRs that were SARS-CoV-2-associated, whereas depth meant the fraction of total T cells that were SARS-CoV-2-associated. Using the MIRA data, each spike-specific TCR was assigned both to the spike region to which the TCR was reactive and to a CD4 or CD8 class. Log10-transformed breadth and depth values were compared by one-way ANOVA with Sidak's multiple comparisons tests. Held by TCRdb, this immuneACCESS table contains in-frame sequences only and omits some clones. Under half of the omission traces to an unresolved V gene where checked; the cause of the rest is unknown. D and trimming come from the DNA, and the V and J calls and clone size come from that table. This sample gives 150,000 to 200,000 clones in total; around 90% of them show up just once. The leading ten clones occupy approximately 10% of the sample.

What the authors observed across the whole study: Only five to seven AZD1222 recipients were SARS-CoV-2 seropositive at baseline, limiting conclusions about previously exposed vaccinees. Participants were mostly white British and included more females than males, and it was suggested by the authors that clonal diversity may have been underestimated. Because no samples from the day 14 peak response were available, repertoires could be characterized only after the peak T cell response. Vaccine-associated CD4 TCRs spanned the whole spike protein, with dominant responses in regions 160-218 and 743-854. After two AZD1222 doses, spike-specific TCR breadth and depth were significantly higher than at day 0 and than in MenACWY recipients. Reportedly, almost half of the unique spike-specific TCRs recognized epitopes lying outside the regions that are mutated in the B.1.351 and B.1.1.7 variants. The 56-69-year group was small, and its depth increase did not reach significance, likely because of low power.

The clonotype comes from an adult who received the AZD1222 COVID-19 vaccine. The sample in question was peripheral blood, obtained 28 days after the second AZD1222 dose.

The base sequence is TGTGCCAGTAGTATCGCGGGGGCTAGCTATGGCTACACCTTC. This gives the protein CASSIAGASYGYTF. The chain joins TRBV19 to TRBJ1-2, with TRBD1 as a weak D call on 6 bases. Counted from cysteine to phenylalanine, this CDR3 has 14 amino acids. Only the CDR3 portion is preserved as DNA: 42 bases, with reading frame beginning at the first base. V gives up 3 bases and J gives up 4 bases, and the segment between their germline ends measures 12 bases. CDR1 LNHDA and CDR2 SQIVND are derived from the germline V gene (reference sequence).